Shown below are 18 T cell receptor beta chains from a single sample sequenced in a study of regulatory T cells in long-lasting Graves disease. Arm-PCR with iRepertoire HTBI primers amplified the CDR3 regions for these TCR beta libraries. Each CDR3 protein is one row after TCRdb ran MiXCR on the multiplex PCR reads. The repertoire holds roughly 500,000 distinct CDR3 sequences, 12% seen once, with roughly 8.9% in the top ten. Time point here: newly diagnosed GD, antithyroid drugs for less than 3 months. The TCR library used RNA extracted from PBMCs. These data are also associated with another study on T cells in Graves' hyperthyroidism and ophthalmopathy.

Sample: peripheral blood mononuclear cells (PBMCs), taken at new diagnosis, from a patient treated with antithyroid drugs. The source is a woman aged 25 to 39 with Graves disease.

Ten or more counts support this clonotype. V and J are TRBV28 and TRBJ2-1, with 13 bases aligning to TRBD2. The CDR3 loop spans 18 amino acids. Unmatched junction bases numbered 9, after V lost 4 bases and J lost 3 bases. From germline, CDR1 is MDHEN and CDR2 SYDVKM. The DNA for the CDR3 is TGTGCCAGCAGTTCCAGGACTAGCGGGAGTTGGGACTACAATGAGCAGTTCTTC. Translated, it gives CASSSRTSGSWDYNEQFF.

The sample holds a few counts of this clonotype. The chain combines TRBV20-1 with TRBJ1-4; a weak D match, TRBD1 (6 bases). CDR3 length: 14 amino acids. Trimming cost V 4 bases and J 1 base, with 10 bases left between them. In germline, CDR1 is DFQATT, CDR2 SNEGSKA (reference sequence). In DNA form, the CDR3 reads TGCAGTGCTATCGACAGGAGAACTAATGAAAAACTGTTTTTT. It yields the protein CSAIDRRTNEKLFF.

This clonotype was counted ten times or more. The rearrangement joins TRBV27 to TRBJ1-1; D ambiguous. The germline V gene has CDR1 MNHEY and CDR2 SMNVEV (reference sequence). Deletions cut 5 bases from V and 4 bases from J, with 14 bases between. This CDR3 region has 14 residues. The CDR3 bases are TGTGCCAGCAGTAGCCGACACCCGTCCACTGAAGCTTTCTTT. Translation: CASSSRHPSTEAFF.

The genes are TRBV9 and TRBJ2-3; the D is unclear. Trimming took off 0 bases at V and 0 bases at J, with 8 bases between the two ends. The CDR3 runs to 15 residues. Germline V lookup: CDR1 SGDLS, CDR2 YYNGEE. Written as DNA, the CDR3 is TGTGCCAGCAGCGTAGTGGTCGAAAGCACAGATACGCAGTATTTT. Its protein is CASSVVVESTDTQYF.

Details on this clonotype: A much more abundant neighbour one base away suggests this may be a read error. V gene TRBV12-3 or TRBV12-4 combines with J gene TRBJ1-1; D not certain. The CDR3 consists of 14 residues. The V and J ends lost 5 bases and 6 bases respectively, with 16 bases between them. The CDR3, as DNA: TGTGCCAGCAGTCAACCTAAGGGCCGACCTGAAGCTTTCTTT. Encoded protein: CASSQPKGRPEAFF.

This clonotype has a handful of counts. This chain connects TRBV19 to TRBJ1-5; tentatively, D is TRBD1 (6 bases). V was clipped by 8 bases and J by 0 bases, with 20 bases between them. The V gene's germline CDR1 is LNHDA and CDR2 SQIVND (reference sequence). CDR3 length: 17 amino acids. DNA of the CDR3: TGTGCCAGTTTAATGGGGGCAGGATTCTATAGCAATCAGCCCCAGCATTTT. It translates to CASLMGAGFYSNQPQHF.

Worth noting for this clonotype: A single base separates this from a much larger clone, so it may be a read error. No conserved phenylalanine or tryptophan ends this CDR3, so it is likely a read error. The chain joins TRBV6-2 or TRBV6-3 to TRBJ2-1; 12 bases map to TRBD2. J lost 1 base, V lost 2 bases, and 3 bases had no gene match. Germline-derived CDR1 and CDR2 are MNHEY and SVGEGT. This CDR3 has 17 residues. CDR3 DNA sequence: TGTGCCAGCAGTTACCGGACTAGCGGGAAGTCCTACAATGAGCAGTTCCTC. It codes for CASSYRTSGKSYNEQFL.

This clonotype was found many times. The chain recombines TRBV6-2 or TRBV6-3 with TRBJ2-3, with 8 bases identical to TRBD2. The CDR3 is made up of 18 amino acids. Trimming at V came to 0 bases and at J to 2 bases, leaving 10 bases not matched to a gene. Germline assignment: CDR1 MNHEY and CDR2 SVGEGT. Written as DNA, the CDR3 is TGTGCCAGCAGTTACTCGACTATCGTAGCGGGGAACACAGATACGCAGTATTTT. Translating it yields CASSYSTIVAGNTDTQYF.

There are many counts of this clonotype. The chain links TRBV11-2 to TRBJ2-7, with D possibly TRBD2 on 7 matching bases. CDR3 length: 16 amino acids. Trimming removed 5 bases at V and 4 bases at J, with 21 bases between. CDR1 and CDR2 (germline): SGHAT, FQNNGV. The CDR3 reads CASSPIRGASHYEQYF. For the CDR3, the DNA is TGTGCCAGCAGCCCTATTCGGGGGGCGAGTCATTACGAGCAGTACTTC. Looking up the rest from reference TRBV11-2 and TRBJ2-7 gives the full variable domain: EAGVAQSPRYKIIEKRQSVAFWCNPISGHATLYWYQQILGQGPKLLIQFQNNGVVDDSQLPKDRFSAERLKGVDSTLKIQPAKLEDSAVYLCASSPIRGASHYEQYFGPGTRLTVT.

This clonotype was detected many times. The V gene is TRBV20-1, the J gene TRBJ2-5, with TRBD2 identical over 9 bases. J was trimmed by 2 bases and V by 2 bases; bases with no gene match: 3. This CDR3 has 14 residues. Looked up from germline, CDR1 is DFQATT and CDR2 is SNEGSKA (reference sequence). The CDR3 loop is CSARLAGSQETQYF. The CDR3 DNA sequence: TGCAGTGCTAGACTAGCGGGATCACAAGAGACCCAGTACTTC.

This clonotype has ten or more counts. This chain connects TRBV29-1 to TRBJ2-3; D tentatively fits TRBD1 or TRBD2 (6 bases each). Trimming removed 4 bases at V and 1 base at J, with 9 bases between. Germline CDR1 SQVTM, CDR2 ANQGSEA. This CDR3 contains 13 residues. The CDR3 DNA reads TGCAGCGTTGTGAGGGGGGGCACAGATACGCAGTATTTT. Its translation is CSVVRGGTDTQYF.

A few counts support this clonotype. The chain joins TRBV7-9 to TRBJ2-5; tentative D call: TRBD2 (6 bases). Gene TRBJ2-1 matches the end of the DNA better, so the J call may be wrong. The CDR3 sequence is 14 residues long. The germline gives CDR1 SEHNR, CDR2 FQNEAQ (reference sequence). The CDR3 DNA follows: TGTGCCAGCAGCTGGGGGGACTCGATCAATGAGCAGTTCTTC. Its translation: CASSWGDSINEQFF.

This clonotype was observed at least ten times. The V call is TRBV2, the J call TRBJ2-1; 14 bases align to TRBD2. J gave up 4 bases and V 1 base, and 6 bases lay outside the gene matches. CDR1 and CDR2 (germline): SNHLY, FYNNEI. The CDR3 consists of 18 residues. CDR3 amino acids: CASSEGRLAGGLYNEQFF. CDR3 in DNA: TGTGCCAGCAGTGAAGGGCGACTAGCGGGAGGGCTTTACAATGAGCAGTTCTTC.

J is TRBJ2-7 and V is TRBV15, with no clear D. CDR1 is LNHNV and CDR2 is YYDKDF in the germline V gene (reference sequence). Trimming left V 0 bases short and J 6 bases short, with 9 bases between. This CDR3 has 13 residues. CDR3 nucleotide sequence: TGTGCCACCAGCAGAGATTTCGTCTCCGAGCAGTACTTC. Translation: CATSRDFVSEQYF.

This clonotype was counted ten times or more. CDR3 sequence (DNA): TGTGCCAGTAGTATTGGATCTGGGCCACAAGAGACCCAGTACTTC. Translated, it gives CASSIGSGPQETQYF. This sequence joins TRBV19 and TRBJ2-5; D is unclear. Germline CDR1 and CDR2: LNHDA and SQIVND (reference sequence). Trimming removed 3 bases from V and 2 bases from J, with 13 bases in between. The CDR3 totals 15 residues.

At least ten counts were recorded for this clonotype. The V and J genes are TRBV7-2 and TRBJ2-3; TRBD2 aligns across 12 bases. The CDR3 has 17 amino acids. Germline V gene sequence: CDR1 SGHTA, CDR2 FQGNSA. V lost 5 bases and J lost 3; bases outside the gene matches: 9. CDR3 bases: TGTGCCAGCAGCCCCGGTCTAGCGGGAGGGTGGACAGATACGCAGTATTTT. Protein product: CASSPGLAGGWTDTQYF. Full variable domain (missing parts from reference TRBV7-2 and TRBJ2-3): GAGVSQSPSNKVTEKGKDVELRCDPISGHTALYWYRQSLGQGLEFLIYFQGNSAPDKSGLPSDRFSAERTGGSVSTLTIQRTQQEDSAVYLCASSPGLAGGWTDTQYFGPGTRLTVL.

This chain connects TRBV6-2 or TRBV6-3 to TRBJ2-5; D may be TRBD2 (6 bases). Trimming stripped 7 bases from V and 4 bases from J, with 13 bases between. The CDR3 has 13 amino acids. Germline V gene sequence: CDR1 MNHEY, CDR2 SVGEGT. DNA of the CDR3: TGTGCCAGCAAGATGGAGGGCGGAGAGACCCAGTACTTC. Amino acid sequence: CASKMEGGETQYF.

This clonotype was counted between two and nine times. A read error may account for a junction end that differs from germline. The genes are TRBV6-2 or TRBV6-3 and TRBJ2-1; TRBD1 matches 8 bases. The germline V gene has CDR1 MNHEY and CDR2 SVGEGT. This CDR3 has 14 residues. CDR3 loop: CASVRDRTYNEQFF. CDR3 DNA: TGTGCCAGTGTACGGGACAGGACCTACAATGAGCAATTCTTC.